The 32 T cell receptor beta chains below all came from one sample that was sequenced in a study of cytotoxic CD8 clonotypes in ibrutinib-treated CLL. Generated by immunoSEQ multiplex PCR, the TCRdb table keeps only in-frame clones and is missing some. The sample shows 15,000 to 20,000 clones, around three fifths of them seen only once. Sequences were derived from PBMCs, sampled after 12 months of ibrutinib treatment. The receptors come from a human donor with chronic lymphocytic leukemia.

The chain is built from TRBV19 and TRBJ1-1; D gene uncertain. The CDR3 loop spans 14 amino acids. The V end lost 4 bases, the J end lost 4 bases, and 13 bases lay between the germline ends. Germline CDR1 is LNHDA and CDR2 is SQIVND (reference sequence). The CDR3 sequence: CASSKGSGFTEAFF. The CDR3 DNA is TGTGCCAGTAGTAAAGGATCTGGCTTCACTGAAGCTTTCTTT.

This clone is categorized as medium-sized. As DNA, the CDR3 is TGTGCCAGCAGTGACTCGACAGGGGGCTCTGGGGCCAACGTCCTGACTTTC. This encodes CASSDSTGGSGANVLTF. The chain carries TRBV6-4 and TRBJ2-6; 9 bases are a match to TRBD1. This CDR3 contains 17 residues. The germline V gene has CDR1 MRHNA and CDR2 SNTAGT. V lost 0 bases, J lost 0 bases, and 0 bases stayed unmatched.

This clone was detected only once. The gene calls are TRBV5-1 and TRBJ2-6; D remains ambiguous. The CDR3 has 16 residues. The germline V gene encodes CDR1 SGHRS and CDR2 YFSETQ. V lost 3 bases and J lost 0, with 10 bases in between. The DNA for the CDR3 is TGCGCCAGCAGCTCGGCGGTCCTCTCTGGGGCCAACGTCCTGACTTTC. Translation: CASSSAVLSGANVLTF.

The chain links TRBV6-5 to TRBJ2-7; D remains ambiguous. Germline CDR1 is MNHEY and CDR2 is SVGAGI. This CDR3 comprises 14 residues. V was cut by 0 bases and J by 3 bases, with 9 bases left in between. The CDR3 loop reads CASSYSKAGYEQYF. The CDR3 coding sequence is TGTGCCAGCAGTTACTCGAAGGCCGGCTACGAGCAGTACTTC.

This clone showed up just a few times. The chain couples TRBV2 to TRBJ2-2; 7 nucleotides align to TRBD1. Germline CDR1 and CDR2: SNHLY and FYNNEI. This CDR3 region has 15 residues. After removal of 4 bases from V and 6 bases from J, the junction contained 8 bases not matched to a gene. The chain's CDR3 is CASSGQGVGAGELFF. CDR3 sequence (DNA): TGTGCCAGCAGTGGACAGGGAGTCGGGGCCGGGGAGCTGTTTTTT.

This sequence joins TRBV5-1 and TRBJ2-3; TRBD2 agrees at 9 bases. Unmatched junction bases numbered 6, after V lost 0 bases and J lost 4 bases. CDR1 and CDR2 (germline): SGHRS, YFSETQ. CDR3 length: 16 amino acids. CDR3 region: CASSLVREGRPDTQYF. Here the CDR3 DNA reads TGCGCCAGCAGCTTGGTGCGGGAGGGCCGACCAGATACGCAGTATTTT.

The chain has TRBV30 and TRBJ2-7; 7 bases are a match to TRBD1. V shed 7 bases and J 2 bases; nucleotides not matched to a gene: 11. The CDR3 runs 14 residues. CDR1 and CDR2 (germline): GTSNPN, SVGIG (reference sequence). CDR3 protein: CASGPRTGTYEQYF. The CDR3 DNA reads TGTGCCTCGGGGCCTCGGACAGGAACCTACGAGCAGTACTTC. The full variable domain, rest sourced from reference TRBV30 and TRBJ2-7, is SQTIHQWPATLVQPVGSPLSLECTVEGTSNPNLYWYRQAAGRGLQLLFYSVGIGQISSEVPQNLSASRPQDRQFILSSKKLLLSDSGFYLCASGPRTGTYEQYFGPGTRLTVT.

V usage is TRBV7-9 and J usage is TRBJ1-2; no firm D call. The CDR3 sequence is 13 residues long. V gave up 5 bases and J gave up 1 base, with 8 bases separating them. The V gene's germline CDR1 is SEHNR and CDR2 FQNEAQ (reference sequence). The CDR3 DNA reads as TGTGCCAGCAGCGACCCTAGTAACTATGGCTACACCTTC. This encodes CASSDPSNYGYTF.

The chain employs TRBV4-1 and TRBJ2-5; 7 bases agree with TRBD2. CDR3 length equals 17 residues. V was clipped by 1 base and J by 5 bases; unmatched bases: 13. Germline lookup yields CDR1 MGHRA and CDR2 YSYEKL. In DNA, the CDR3 is TGCGCCAGCAGCCAAGTGGTCGGGGCGGGAGTTTTGGAGACCCAGTACTTC. It is translated as CASSQVVGAGVLETQYF.

This chain uses TRBV27 with TRBJ1-1, with 8 bases that match TRBD1. The CDR3 is 17 residues long. Germline trimming cut 5 bases from V and 0 bases from J; bases unmatched to any gene: 11. CDR1 and CDR2 from the germline V gene are MNHEY and SMNVEV (reference sequence). The CDR3 is CASSPWTGRSMNTEAFF. For the CDR3, the DNA is TGTGCCAGCAGTCCATGGACAGGGCGAAGCATGAACACTGAAGCTTTCTTT.

V is TRBV5-1 and J is TRBJ2-2; D is unclear. The CDR3 length is 15 residues. Germline V CDR1 and CDR2: SGHRS, YFSETQ. Trimming removed 4 bases at V and 4 bases at J, with 14 bases between. The CDR3 DNA reads as TGCGCCAGCAGCGTTGCGGTGGGGTCCACCGGGGAGCTGTTTTTT. It yields the protein CASSVAVGSTGELFF.

This clone appeared a few times. The chain uses TRBV5-6 and TRBJ2-5; TRBD2 agrees at 13 bases. This CDR3 spans 16 amino acids. V gave up 3 bases and J gave up 3 bases; unmatched junction bases: 5. Germline assignment: CDR1 SGHDT and CDR2 YYEEEE. DNA of the CDR3: TGTGCCAGCAGCTCTCCAGGGACTAGCGGGAAAGAGACCCAGTACTTC. As protein: CASSSPGTSGKETQYF.

The gene calls are TRBV30 and TRBJ2-1; D perhaps matches TRBD1 (6 bases). This CDR3 has 13 amino acids. CDR1 and CDR2 (germline): GTSNPN, SVGIG (reference sequence). The germline V and J ends were trimmed by 1 base and 8 bases, with 12 bases remaining between them. CDR3 bases: TGTGCCTGGAGTGGGCGCAGGGGCTATGAGCAGTTCTTC. Protein product: CAWSGRRGYEQFF.

This clone appeared once. The chain is built from TRBV9 and TRBJ2-1; 8 bases align to TRBD2. The V and J ends lost 4 bases and 0 bases, in that order; junction bases with no gene match: 27. CDR3 length: 23 amino acids. Germline loops: CDR1 SGDLS, CDR2 YYNGEE. This CDR3 is CASSLRGGQGTSGIKSSYNEQFF. The DNA of the CDR3 is TGTGCCAGCAGCCTAAGGGGAGGGCAGGGTACTAGCGGTATCAAGAGCTCCTACAATGAGCAGTTCTTC.

The V and J genes are TRBV27 and TRBJ1-1; no clear D. CDR1 and CDR2 (germline): MNHEY, SMNVEV (reference sequence). The CDR3 loop spans 13 amino acids. Between the trimmed V and J ends, which lost 4 bases and 6 bases, there was a span of 12 bases. The CDR3 sequence is CASSSLVVAEAFF. The CDR3 DNA follows: TGTGCCAGCAGTTCCTTGGTGGTGGCTGAAGCTTTCTTT.

CDR3 nucleotides: TGTGCCAGCAGCTTTGAGACCTACAGCGCAACTGGAAACACCATATATTTT. Amino acid sequence: CASSFETYSATGNTIYF. The chain recombines TRBV12-1 with TRBJ1-3. TRBV12-1 represents a pseudogene. This CDR3 contains 17 residues.

This clone was recorded a few times. V and J are TRBV5-1 and TRBJ2-7; 11 bases line up with TRBD2. Germline V lookup: CDR1 SGHRS, CDR2 YFSETQ. The CDR3 has 16 residues. J gave up 7 bases and V 3 bases, and 12 bases lay outside the gene matches. Here the CDR3 reads CASSWTSGPPAGEQYF. The CDR3 nucleotides are TGCGCCAGCAGCTGGACTAGCGGGCCCCCGGCGGGGGAGCAGTACTTC.

CDR3 sequence reads: CASSPRVLATYNEQFF. DNA of the CDR3: TGTGCCAGCAGCCCTAGGGTGCTAGCGACCTACAATGAGCAGTTCTTC. The chain has TRBV7-3 and TRBJ2-1; D might be TRBD2 (6 bases). The CDR3 totals 16 residues. Trimming pared 5 bases from V and 2 bases from J, leaving 16 bases between. The germline gives CDR1 SGHTA, CDR2 FQGTGA.

The V call is TRBV11-2, the J call TRBJ2-7; 8 bases fit TRBD1. Germline V CDR1 and CDR2: SGHAT, FQNNGV. This CDR3 has 15 residues. V dropped 4 bases and J dropped 3; count of bases not matched to a gene: 8. This CDR3 is CASSSSAGTGYEQYF. The CDR3 region has the DNA TGTGCCAGCAGCTCTAGTGCAGGGACAGGCTACGAGCAGTACTTC.

The chain joins TRBV13 to TRBJ2-2, with 16 positions matching TRBD2. CDR1 and CDR2 from the germline V gene are PRHDT and FYEKMQ (reference sequence). V dropped 5 bases and J dropped 4; count of bases not matched to a gene: 10. The CDR3 extends over 19 amino acids. The CDR3 region has the DNA TGTGCCAGCAGCCCGGGACTAGCGGGAGGGCCGAGACGCACCGGGGAGCTGTTTTTT. Translating gives CASSPGLAGGPRRTGELFF.

This clone was seen a handful of times. This chain links TRBV10-1 with TRBJ2-7, with a possible D match to TRBD2 (6 bases). The CDR3 has 15 residues. The germline gives CDR1 WNHNN, CDR2 SYGVQD (reference sequence). Trimming removed 0 bases at V and 3 bases at J, with 12 bases between. The CDR3 nucleotides read TGCGCCAGCAGTGAGTCCCGGGGGTCATTCTACGAGCAGTACTTC. Its translation: CASSESRGSFYEQYF.

V and J are TRBV6-1 and TRBJ2-3; D possibly corresponds to TRBD2 (5 bases). The CDR3 runs to 15 residues. Per germline, CDR1 MNHNS and CDR2 SASEGT. V lost 1 base and J 4 bases, leaving 12 bases between the germline ends. This chain's CDR3 is CASSEGGSGADTQYF. CDR3 in DNA: TGTGCCAGCAGTGAAGGAGGGAGTGGAGCAGATACGCAGTATTTT.

This chain links TRBV18 with TRBJ2-2; D is uncertain. V lost 5 bases to trimming and J lost 2 bases, with 0 bases between them. Germline-derived CDR1 and CDR2 are KGHSH and LQKENI. This CDR3 region has 11 residues. For the CDR3, the DNA is TGTGCCAGCTCAAACACCGGGGAGCTGTTTTTT. The encoded protein is CASSNTGELFF. The full variable domain, its missing parts supplied by reference TRBV18 and TRBJ2-2, is NAGVMQNPRHLVRRRGQEARLRCSPMKGHSHVYWYRQLPEEGLKFMVYLQKENIIDESGMPKERFSAEFPKEGPSILRIQQVVRGDSAAYFCASSNTGELFFGEGSRLTVL.

This clone has just one count. The chain uses TRBV4-2 and TRBJ2-3, with 9 nucleotides matching TRBD2. The germline gives CDR1 LGHNA, CDR2 YNFKEQ. The trim removed 0 bases at V and 8 bases at J, leaving 12 bases unmatched. The CDR3 sequence is 17 residues long. This CDR3 reads CASSQDMVAGAQGTQYF. The CDR3 nucleotides are TGTGCCAGCAGCCAAGATATGGTAGCGGGAGCTCAGGGTACGCAGTATTTT.

V usage is TRBV5-1 and J usage is TRBJ1-2; D gene unclear. This CDR3 has 14 residues. V was cut by 4 bases and J by 4 bases, with 14 bases left in between. CDR1 is SGHRS, CDR2 YFSETQ, per germline. The CDR3 DNA reads TGCGCCAGCAGCACGTCGGGGTCAGCCTATGGCTACACCTTC. Its protein is CASSTSGSAYGYTF.

This clone was counted between two and nine times. The chain has TRBV7-9 and TRBJ2-7; possibly TRBD1 for D (5 bases). Germline V gene lookup returns CDR1 SEHNR and CDR2 FQNEAQ (reference sequence). The germline V and J ends were trimmed by 5 bases and 4 bases, with 9 bases remaining between them. The CDR3 consists of 12 residues. The CDR3 DNA reads TGTGCCAGCAGCCACAGGAATTACGAGCAGTACTTC. It translates to CASSHRNYEQYF.

The chain combines TRBV5-4 with TRBJ1-1; a possible D gene is TRBD1 (6 bases). Between the trimmed V and J ends, which lost 1 base and 1 base, there was a span of 11 bases. CDR3 length: 15 amino acids. Germline CDR1 and CDR2: SGHNT and YYREEE (reference sequence). The CDR3 DNA follows: TGTGCCAGCAGCTTGTGGGGGGCGGGGAACACTGAAGCTTTCTTT. Translated, it gives CASSLWGAGNTEAFF.

The chain uses TRBV5-4 and TRBJ2-2; D gene uncertain. V lost 0 bases to trimming and J lost 6 bases, with 9 bases between them. Per the germline V gene, CDR1 is SGHNT and CDR2 is YYREEE (reference sequence). The CDR3 extends over 14 amino acids. CDR3 nucleotides: TGTGCCAGCAGCTTGGTAGGCGGAGCCGGGGAGCTGTTTTTT. It yields the protein CASSLVGGAGELFF.

The chain has TRBV5-5 and TRBJ1-1, with D unresolved. The CDR3 extends over 14 amino acids. The germline gives CDR1 SGHKS, CDR2 YYEKEE (reference sequence). Trimming left V 0 bases short and J 1 base short, with 7 bases between. CDR3 sequence (DNA): TGTGCCAGCAGCTTGGTCGCGGGGAACACTGAAGCTTTCTTT. It is translated as CASSLVAGNTEAFF.

The chain links TRBV27 to TRBJ2-7; no clear D. The CDR3 is 11 residues long. With 4 bases removed from V and 2 bases from J, the gap between germline ends came to 3 bases. Germline CDR1 is MNHEY and CDR2 is SMNVEV (reference sequence). CDR3 in DNA: TGTGCCAGCAGTTCGGCCTACGAGCAGTACTTC. Its translation: CASSSAYEQYF.

The chain couples TRBV5-1 to TRBJ2-7; D might be TRBD2 (6 bases). CDR1 SGHRS and CDR2 YFSETQ come from the germline V gene. V lost 2 bases and J lost 0, with 9 bases in between. The CDR3 contains 14 residues. This CDR3 reads CASSFTGDSYEQYF. CDR3 DNA: TGCGCCAGCAGCTTCACGGGAGACTCCTACGAGCAGTACTTC. Complete variable domain (other parts from reference TRBV5-1 and TRBJ2-7): KAGVTQTPRYLIKTRGQQVTLSCSPISGHRSVSWYQQTPGQGLQFLFEYFSETQRNKGNFPGRFSGRQFSNSRSEMNVSTLELGDSALYLCASSFTGDSYEQYFGPGTRLTVT.

The chain has TRBV18 and TRBJ1-5; maybe TRBD1 (5 bases). Germline CDR1 and CDR2: KGHSH and LQKENI. The V gene lost 8 bases and the J gene lost 0 bases, with 14 bases spanning the gap. This CDR3 comprises 15 residues. CDR3 sequence reads: CASQQGVNSNQPQHF. CDR3 DNA sequence: TGTGCCAGCCAACAAGGGGTGAATAGCAATCAGCCCCAGCATTTT. The full variable domain, with the rest looked up from reference TRBV18 and TRBJ1-5, is NAGVMQNPRHLVRRRGQEARLRCSPMKGHSHVYWYRQLPEEGLKFMVYLQKENIIDESGMPKERFSAEFPKEGPSILRIQQVVRGDSAAYFCASQQGVNSNQPQHFGDGTRLSIL.